This T cell receptor beta chain was documented in a study of CD8 T cells in ankylosing spondylitis. Overall study results and limits: Within matched ankylosing spondylitis synovial fluid, disease-linked clones were reportedly significantly enriched. A CD8+ phenotype characterized the disease-linked clones, which were relatively rare in peripheral blood. A number of the motif variants had already been described in reactive arthritis synovial fluid and blood.

The CDR3 length is 14 residues. V shed 5 bases, J shed 9 bases, and the junction held 7 bases outside the gene matches. The TCR beta libraries were generated through quantitative 5'-RACE incorporating molecular barcodes. TCRdb re-called the 5' RACE reads through MiXCR, storing one row per CDR3 protein. The sample holds 50,000 to 70,000 distinct CDR3 sequences, around 6.5% seen once. This clonotype was detected many times. The antigen is not known. This TCR was sampled from a male donor with ankylosing spondylitis. The source material was synovial fluid, either unsorted or a sorted T cell fraction (not recorded which). This chain uses TRBV12-3 or TRBV12-4 with TRBJ1-6, with TRBD1 identical over 7 bases. The CDR3: CASSDGTDLSPLHF. Here the CDR3 DNA reads TGTGCCAGCAGTGACGGGACAGACCTTTCACCCCTCCACTTT.